This T cell receptor (beta chain) is drawn from a study of HIV-infected patients and healthy controls. Findings of the study overall: In healthy controls, MAIT alpha CDR3s were common; in HIV+ repertoires, severely depleted.

This clonotype occurred a few times. Its antigen is still unknown. J lost 6 bases, V lost 6 bases, and 5 bases had no gene match. In germline, CDR1 is ENHRY, CDR2 SYGVKD. The CDR3 is made up of 13 amino acids. Around 450 ng RNA was reverse transcribed with alpha and beta constant-region primers. Alpha and beta chain libraries were made separately by chain-specific third strand synthesis with multiplexing indices. TCRdb redid the calling of the 5' RACE reads with MiXCR, one entry per CDR3 protein. Of around 6,000 distinct CDR3 sequences listed, around 25% are singletons. Whole blood was used without fractionation, so all unsorted peripheral T cells were included.

The sequencing here drew on blood, taken before antiretroviral therapy. The rearrangement joins TRBV10-3 to TRBJ1-1, with 9 bases matching TRBD1. The origin of this receptor is an adult with HIV infection. In DNA, the CDR3 is TGTGCCATCAGGCCCCGGACAGGGGCTGAAGCTTTCTTT. Its translation is CAIRPRTGAEAFF.